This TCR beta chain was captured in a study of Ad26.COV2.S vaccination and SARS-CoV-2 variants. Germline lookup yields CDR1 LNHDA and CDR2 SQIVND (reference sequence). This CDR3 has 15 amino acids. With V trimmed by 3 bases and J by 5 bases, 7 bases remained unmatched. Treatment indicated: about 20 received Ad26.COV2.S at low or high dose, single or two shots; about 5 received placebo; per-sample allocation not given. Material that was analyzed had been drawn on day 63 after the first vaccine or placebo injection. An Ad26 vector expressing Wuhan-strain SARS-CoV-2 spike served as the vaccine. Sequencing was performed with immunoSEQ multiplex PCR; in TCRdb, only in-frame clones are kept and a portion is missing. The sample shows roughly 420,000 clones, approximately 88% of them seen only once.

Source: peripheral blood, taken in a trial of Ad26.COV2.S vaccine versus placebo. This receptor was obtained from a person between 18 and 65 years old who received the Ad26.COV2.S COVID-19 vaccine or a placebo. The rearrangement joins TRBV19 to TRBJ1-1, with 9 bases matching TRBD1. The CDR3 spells CASSIFGTGYTEAFF. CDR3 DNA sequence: TGTGCCAGTAGTATTTTTGGGACAGGGTATACTGAAGCTTTCTTT.